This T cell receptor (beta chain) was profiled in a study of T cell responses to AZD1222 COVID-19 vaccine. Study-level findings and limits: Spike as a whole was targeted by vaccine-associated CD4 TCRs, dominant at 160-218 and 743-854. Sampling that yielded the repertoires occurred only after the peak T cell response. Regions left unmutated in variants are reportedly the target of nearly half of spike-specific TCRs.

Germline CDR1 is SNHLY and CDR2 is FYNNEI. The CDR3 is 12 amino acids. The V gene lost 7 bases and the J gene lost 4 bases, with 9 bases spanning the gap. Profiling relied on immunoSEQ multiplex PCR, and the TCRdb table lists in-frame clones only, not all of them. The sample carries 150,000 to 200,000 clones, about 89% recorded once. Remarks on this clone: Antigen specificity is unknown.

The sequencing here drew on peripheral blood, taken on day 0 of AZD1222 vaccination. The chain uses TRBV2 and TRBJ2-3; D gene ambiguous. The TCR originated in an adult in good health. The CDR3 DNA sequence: TGTGCCAGCATGGGTAGGGCAGATACGCAGTATTTT. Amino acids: CASMGRADTQYF. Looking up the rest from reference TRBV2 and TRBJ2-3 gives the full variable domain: EPEVTQTPSHQVTQMGQEVILRCVPISNHLYFYWYRQILGQKVEFLVSFYNNEISEKSEIFDDQFSVERPDGSNFTLKIRSTKLEDSAMYFCASMGRADTQYFGPGTRLTVL.